This T cell receptor beta chain is drawn from a study of control samples from healthy donors and cancer patients (dated by TCRdb to 2018 to 2020). CDR1 and CDR2 are read off the germline V gene as KGHDR and SFDVKD. V is clipped by 7 bases and J by 4 bases, and the sequence between their germline boundaries is 15 bases long. From the cysteine through the phenylalanine, the CDR3 covers 15 amino acids. Only the CDR3 DNA stays, 45 bases, in frame from base 1. As to this clone: Which antigen it targets is not known. It has no much larger one-base neighbor in the sample; base qualities were not kept.

The protocol used for the library was the immunoSEQ multiplex PCR assay. TCRdb carries this immuneACCESS record with in-frame sequences only. Its versions omit some clonotypes, under half of them owing to an unresolved V gene in the studies checked, with the rest unexplained. For this sample there are over 120,000 clones; approximately 91% appear just once. The top ten clonotypes cover 3% to 3.5% of the sample. Sequenced: blood. This receptor was taken from a man aged 25 to 40 in good health. This receptor chain uses TRBV24-1 and TRBJ2-2; the D gene assignment is ambiguous. The base sequence is TGTGCCACCAGCGAGCGTGCGTCATCCACCGGGGAGCTGTTTTTT. The translation is CATSERASSTGELFF.